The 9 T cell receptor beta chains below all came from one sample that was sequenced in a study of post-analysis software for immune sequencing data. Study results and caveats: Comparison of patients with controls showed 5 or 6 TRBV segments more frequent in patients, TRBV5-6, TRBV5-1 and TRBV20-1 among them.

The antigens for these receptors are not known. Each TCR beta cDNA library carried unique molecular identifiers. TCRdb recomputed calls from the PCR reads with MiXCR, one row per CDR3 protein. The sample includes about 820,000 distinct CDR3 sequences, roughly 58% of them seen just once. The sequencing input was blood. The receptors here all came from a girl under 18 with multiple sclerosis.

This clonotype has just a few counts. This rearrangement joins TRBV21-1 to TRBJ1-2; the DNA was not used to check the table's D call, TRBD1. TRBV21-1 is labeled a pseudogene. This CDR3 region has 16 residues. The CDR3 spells CASSKVNRDRVLGYTF. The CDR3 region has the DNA TGTGCCAGCAGCAAAGTCAACAGGGACAGGGTTCTTGGCTACACCTTC.

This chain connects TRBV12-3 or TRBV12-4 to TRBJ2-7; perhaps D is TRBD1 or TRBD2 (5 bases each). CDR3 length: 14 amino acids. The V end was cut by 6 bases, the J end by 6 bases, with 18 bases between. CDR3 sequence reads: CASRTAGGAGEQYF. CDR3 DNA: TGTGCCAGCAGGACGGCAGGTGGGGCGGGCGAGCAGTACTTC.

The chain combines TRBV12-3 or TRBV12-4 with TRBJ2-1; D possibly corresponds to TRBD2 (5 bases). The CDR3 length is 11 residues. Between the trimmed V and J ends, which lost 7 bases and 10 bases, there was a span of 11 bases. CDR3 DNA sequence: TGTGCCAGCAAGGAGGCAATCGAGCAGTTCTTC. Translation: CASKEAIEQFF.

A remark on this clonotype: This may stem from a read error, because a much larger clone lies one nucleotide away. CDR3 DNA sequence: TGCAGCGGTCGGACAGGCGAGGCGGGCTACAATGAGCAGTACTTC. Translating it yields CSGRTGEAGYNEQYF. The chain is built from TRBV29-1 and TRBJ2-7, with 7 bases aligning to TRBD1. Germline CDR1 SQVTM, CDR2 ANQGSEA. V trimming: 7 bases; J trimming: 7 bases; junction bases outside the gene matches: 19. The CDR3 is 15 residues long.

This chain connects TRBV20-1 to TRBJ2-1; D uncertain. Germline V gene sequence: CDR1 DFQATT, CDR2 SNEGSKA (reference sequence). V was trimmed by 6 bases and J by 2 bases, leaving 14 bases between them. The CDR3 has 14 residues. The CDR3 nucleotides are TGCAGTGCCCGCCTCGACCTGACCTACAATGAGCAGTTCTTC. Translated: CSARLDLTYNEQFF.

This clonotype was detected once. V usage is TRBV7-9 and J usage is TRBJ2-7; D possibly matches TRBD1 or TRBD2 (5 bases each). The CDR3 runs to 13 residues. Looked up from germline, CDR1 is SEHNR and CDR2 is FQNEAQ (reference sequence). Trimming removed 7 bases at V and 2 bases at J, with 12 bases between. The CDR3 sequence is CASNRDDAYEQYF. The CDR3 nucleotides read TGTGCCAGCAACCGGGACGACGCCTACGAGCAGTACTTC. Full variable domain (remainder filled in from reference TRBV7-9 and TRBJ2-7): DTGVSQNPRHKITKRGQNVTFRCDPISEHNRLYWYRQTLGQGPEFLTYFQNEAQLEKSRLLSDRFSAERPKGSFSTLEIQRTEQGDSAMYLCASNRDDAYEQYFGPGTRLTVT.

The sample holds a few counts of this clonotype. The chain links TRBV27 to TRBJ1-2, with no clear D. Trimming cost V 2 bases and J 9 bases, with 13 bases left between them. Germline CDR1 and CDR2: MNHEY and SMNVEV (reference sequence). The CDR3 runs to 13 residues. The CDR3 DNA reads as TGTGCCAGCAGTTTAAAGGGCACTCGCCGCTACACCTTC. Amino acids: CASSLKGTRRYTF.

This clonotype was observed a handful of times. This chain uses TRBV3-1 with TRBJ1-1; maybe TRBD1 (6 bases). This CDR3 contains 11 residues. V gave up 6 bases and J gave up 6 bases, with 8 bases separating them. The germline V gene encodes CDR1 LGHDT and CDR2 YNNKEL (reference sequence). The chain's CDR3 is CASRGGSEAFF. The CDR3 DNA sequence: TGTGCCAGCAGAGGGGGGTCTGAAGCTTTCTTT.

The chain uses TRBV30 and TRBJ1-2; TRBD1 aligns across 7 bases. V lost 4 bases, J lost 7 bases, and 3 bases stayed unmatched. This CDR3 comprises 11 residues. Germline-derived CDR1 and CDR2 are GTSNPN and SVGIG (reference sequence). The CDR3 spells CAWTPGGGYTF. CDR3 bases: TGTGCCTGGACACCAGGGGGTGGCTACACCTTC.